The T cell receptor beta chain described here comes from a study of T-cell memory formation after mild COVID-19. Study observations and caveats: Mainly in CM and EM were contracting CD4+ clones; CD8+ were in EMRA. Clones contracting day 15 to 85 were balanced CD4/CD8; later expanders leaned CD4+. Several responding clones turned up in pre-infection memory, indicating that cross-reactive memory may have taken part.

This clonotype was counted a few times. Its cognate antigen is unknown. This CDR3 has 14 amino acids. The V gene's germline CDR1 is SGHRS and CDR2 YFSETQ. The germline V and J ends were trimmed by 4 bases and 4 bases, with 11 bases remaining between them. Researchers used 5'RACE with constant-segment primers to make TCR alpha and TCR beta cDNA libraries that carry sample barcodes and UMIs. TCRdb passed the 5' RACE reads through MiXCR, listing each CDR3 protein once. The data show about 270,000 distinct CDR3 sequences, with over 15% seen just once and 20% to 25% held by the top ten. J is TRBJ2-2 and V is TRBV5-1; D possibly uses TRBD1 or TRBD2 (5 bases each). The sequenced sample was PBMCs or a T cell subset sorted from them (not recorded which). The clonotype was recovered from a man younger than 30 who had mild COVID-19 (a few samples of this study predate the infection). Cell type and time point are not known. Here the CDR3 reads CASSLGRTTGELFF. The CDR3 coding sequence is TGCGCCAGCAGCCTGGGACGCACCACCGGGGAGCTGTTTTTT.